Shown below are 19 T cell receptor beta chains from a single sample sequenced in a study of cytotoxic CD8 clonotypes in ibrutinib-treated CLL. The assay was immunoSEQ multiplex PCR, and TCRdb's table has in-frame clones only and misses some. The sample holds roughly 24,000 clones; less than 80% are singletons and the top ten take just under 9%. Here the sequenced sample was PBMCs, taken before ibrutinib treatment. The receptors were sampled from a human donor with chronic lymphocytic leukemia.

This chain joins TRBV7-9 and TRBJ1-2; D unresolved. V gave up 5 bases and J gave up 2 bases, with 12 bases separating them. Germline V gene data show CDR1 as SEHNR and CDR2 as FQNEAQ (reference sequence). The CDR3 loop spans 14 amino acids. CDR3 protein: CASSETGVNYGYTF. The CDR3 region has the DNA TGTGCCAGCAGCGAAACCGGGGTCAACTATGGCTACACCTTC.

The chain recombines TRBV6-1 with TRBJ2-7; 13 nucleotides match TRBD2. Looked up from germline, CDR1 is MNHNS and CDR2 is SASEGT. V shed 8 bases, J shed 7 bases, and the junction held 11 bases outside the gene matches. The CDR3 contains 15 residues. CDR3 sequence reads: CASRGTSGKAGEQYF. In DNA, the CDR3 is TGTGCCAGCCGTGGGACTAGCGGGAAAGCGGGGGAGCAGTACTTC.

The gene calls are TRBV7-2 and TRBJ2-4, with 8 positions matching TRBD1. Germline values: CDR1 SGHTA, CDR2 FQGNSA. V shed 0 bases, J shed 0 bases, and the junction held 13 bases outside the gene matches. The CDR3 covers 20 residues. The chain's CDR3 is CASSLATGTGSFLAKNIQYF. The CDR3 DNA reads TGTGCCAGCAGCTTAGCCACCGGGACAGGTTCTTTTCTAGCCAAAAACATTCAGTACTTC.

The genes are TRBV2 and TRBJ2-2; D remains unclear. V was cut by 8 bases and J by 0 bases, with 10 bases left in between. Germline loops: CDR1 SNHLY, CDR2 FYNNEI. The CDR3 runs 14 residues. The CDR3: CASAPWTNTGELFF. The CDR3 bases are TGTGCCAGCGCCCCTTGGACGAACACCGGGGAGCTGTTTTTT.

CDR3 sequence: CASSSPGTGGGRETQYF. The CDR3 nucleotides read TGTGCCAGCAGTTCCCCAGGGACAGGGGGTGGCAGGGAGACCCAGTACTTC. The chain links TRBV27 to TRBJ2-5, with 11 bases lining up with TRBD1. This CDR3 region has 17 residues. The V gene's germline CDR1 is MNHEY and CDR2 SMNVEV (reference sequence). V was clipped by 4 bases and J by 5 bases; unmatched bases: 12.

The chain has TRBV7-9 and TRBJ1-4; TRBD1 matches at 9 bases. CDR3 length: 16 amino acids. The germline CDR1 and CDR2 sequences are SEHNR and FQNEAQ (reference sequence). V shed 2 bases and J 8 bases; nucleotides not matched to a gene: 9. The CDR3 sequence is CASSLSSGQGGEKLFF. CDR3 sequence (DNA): TGTGCCAGCAGCTTAAGTTCGGGACAGGGTGGAGAAAAACTGTTTTTT.

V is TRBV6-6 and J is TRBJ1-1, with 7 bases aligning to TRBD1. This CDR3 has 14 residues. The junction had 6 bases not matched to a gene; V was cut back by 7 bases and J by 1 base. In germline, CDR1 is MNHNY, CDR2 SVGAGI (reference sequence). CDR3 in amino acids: CASTLGQENTEAFF. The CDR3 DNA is TGTGCCAGCACCCTCGGACAGGAGAACACTGAAGCTTTCTTT.

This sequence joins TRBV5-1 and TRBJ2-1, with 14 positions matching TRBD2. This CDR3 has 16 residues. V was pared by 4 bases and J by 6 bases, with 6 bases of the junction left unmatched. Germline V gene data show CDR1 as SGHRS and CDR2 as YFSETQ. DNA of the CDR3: TGCGCCAGCAGCCTTGGGACTAGCGGGAGAGTCAATGAGCAGTTCTTC. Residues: CASSLGTSGRVNEQFF. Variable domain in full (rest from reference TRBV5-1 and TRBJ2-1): KAGVTQTPRYLIKTRGQQVTLSCSPISGHRSVSWYQQTPGQGLQFLFEYFSETQRNKGNFPGRFSGRQFSNSRSEMNVSTLELGDSALYLCASSLGTSGRVNEQFFGPGTRLTVL.

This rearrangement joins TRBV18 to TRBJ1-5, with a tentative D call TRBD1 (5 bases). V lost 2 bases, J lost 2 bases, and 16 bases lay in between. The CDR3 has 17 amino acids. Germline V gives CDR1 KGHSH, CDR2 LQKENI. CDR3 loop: CASSPVAGAGGNQPQHF. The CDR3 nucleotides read TGTGCCAGCTCACCAGTTGCCGGGGCTGGGGGCAATCAGCCCCAGCATTTT.

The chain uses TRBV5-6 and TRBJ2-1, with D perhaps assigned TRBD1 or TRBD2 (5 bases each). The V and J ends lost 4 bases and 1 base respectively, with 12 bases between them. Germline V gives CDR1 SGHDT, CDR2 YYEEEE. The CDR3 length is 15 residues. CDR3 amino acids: CASSPGDGSYNEQFF. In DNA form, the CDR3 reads TGTGCCAGCAGCCCCGGGGACGGATCCTACAATGAGCAGTTCTTC.

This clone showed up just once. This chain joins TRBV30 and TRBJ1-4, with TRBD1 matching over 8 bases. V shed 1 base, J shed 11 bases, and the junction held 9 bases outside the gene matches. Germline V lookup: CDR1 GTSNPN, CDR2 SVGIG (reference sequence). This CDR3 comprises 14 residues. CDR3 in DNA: TGTGCCTGGAGTGGACAGGGGACGTTTGGGAAACTGTTTTTT. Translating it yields CAWSGQGTFGKLFF.

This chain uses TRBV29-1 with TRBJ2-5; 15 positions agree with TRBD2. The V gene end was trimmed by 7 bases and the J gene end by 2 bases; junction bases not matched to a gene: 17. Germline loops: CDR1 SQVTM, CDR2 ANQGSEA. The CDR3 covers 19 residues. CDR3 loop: CSATNPGLAGGLRQETQYF. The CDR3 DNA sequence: TGCAGCGCAACCAACCCGGGACTAGCGGGAGGATTGCGGCAAGAGACCCAGTACTTC.

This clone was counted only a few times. CDR3 in DNA: TGTGCCAGCAGCTTAGATTTGGCAACCGGGGAGCTGTTTTTT. Translation gives CASSLDLATGELFF. The chain couples TRBV11-2 to TRBJ2-2; no clear D gene. The V gene's germline CDR1 is SGHAT and CDR2 FQNNGV. This CDR3 region has 14 residues. V was pared by 0 bases and J by 5 bases, with 7 bases between.

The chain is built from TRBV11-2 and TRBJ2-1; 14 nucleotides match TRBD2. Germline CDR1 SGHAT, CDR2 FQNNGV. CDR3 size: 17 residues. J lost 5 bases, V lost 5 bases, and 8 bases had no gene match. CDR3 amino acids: CASSIRRLAGGHNEQFF. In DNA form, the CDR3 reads TGTGCCAGCAGCATCCGTCGACTAGCGGGAGGGCACAATGAGCAGTTCTTC.

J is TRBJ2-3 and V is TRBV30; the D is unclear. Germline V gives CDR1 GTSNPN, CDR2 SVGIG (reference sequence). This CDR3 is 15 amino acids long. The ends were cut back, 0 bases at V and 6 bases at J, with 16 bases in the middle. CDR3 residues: CAWSVALGHADTQYF. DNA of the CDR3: TGTGCCTGGAGTGTAGCCCTTGGCCATGCGGATACGCAGTATTTT. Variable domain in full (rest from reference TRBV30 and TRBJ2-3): SQTIHQWPATLVQPVGSPLSLECTVEGTSNPNLYWYRQAAGRGLQLLFYSVGIGQISSEVPQNLSASRPQDRQFILSSKKLLLSDSGFYLCAWSVALGHADTQYFGPGTRLTVL.

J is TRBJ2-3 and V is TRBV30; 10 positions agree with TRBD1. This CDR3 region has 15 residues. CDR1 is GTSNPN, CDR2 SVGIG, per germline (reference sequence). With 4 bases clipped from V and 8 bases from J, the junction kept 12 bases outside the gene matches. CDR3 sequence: CAWNDRDRGRGTQYF. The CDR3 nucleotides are TGTGCCTGGAATGACCGGGACAGGGGACGCGGTACGCAGTATTTT.

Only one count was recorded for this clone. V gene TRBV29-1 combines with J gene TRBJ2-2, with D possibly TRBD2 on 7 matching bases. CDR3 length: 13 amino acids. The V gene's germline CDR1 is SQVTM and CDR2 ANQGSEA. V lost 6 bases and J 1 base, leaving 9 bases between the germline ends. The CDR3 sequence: CSVRGQNTGELFF. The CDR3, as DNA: TGCAGCGTGCGGGGGCAGAACACCGGGGAGCTGTTTTTT.

The CDR3 here is CASSLEGAGINSNQPQHF. The CDR3 region has the DNA TGTGCCAGCAGTTTAGAGGGCGCGGGGATTAATAGCAATCAGCCCCAGCATTTT. The V call is TRBV27, the J call TRBJ1-5, with D uncertain. V lost 2 bases to trimming and J lost 0 bases, with 17 bases between them. Per germline, CDR1 MNHEY and CDR2 SMNVEV (reference sequence). The CDR3 length is 18 residues.

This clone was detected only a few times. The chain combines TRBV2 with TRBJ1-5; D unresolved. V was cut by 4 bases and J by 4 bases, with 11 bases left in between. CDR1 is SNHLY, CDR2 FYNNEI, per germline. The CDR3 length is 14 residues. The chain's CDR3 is CASSGGGQNQPQHF. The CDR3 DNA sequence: TGTGCCAGCAGTGGAGGAGGGCAGAATCAGCCCCAGCATTTT.